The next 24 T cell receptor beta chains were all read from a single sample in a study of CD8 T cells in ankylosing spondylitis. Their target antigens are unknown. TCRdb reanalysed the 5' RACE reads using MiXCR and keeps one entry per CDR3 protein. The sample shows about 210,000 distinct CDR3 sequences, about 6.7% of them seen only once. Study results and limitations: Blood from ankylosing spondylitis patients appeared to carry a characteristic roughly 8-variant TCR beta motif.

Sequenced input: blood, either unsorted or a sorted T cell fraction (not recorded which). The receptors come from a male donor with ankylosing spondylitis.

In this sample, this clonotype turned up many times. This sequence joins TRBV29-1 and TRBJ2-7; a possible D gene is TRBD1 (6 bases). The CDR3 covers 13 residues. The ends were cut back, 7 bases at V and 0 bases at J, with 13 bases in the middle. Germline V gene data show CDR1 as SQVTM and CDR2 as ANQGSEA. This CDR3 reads CSALTGHSYEQYF. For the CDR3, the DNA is TGCAGCGCTTTGACAGGACACTCCTACGAGCAGTACTTC.

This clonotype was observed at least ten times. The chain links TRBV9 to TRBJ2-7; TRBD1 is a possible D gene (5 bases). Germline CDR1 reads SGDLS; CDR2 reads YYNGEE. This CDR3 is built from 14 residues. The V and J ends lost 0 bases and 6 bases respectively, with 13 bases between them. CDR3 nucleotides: TGTGCCAGCAGCGTAGCTTCTCAGGGTCCCGAGCAGTACTTC. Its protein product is CASSVASQGPEQYF.

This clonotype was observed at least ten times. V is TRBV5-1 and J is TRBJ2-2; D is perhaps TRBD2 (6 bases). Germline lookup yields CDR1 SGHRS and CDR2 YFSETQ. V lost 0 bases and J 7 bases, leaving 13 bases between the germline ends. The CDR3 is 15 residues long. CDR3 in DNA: TGCGCCAGCAGCTTGGAAGGTCGTAGCGGCGGGGAGCTGTTTTTT. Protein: CASSLEGRSGGELFF.

CDR3 protein: CASSEQGAGDTQYF. CDR3 nucleotides: TGTGCCAGCAGTGAGCAGGGGGCAGGAGATACGCAGTATTTT. This chain connects TRBV25-1 to TRBJ2-3; 8 positions match TRBD1. Germline CDR1 MGHDK, CDR2 SYGVNS. This CDR3 region has 14 residues. Losses at the gene ends were 3 bases for V and 5 bases for J; bases not matched to a gene: 4.

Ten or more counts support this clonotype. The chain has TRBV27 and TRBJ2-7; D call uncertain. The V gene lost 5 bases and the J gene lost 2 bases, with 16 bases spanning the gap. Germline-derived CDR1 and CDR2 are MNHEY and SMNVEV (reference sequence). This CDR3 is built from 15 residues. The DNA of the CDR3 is TGTGCCAGCAGTGAACGACTCCTCCCAACCTACGAGCAGTACTTC. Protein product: CASSERLLPTYEQYF.

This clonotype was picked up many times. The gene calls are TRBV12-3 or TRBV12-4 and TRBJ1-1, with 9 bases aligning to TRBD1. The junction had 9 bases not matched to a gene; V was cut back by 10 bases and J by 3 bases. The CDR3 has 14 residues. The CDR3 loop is CATSGTGRDTEAFF. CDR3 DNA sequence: TGTGCCACCTCAGGGACAGGGCGGGACACTGAAGCTTTCTTT.

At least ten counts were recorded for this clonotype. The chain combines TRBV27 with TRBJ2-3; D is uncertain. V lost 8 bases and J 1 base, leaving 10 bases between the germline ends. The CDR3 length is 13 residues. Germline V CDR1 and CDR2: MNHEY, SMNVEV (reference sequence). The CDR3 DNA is TGTGCCAGCCGGTTCGCCGGCACAGATACGCAGTATTTT. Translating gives CASRFAGTDTQYF.

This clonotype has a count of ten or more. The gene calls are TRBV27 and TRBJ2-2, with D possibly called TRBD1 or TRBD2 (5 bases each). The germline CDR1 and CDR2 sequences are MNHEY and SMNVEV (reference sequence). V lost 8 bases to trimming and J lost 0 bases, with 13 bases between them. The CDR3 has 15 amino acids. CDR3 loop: CASGWGRANTGELFF. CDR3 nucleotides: TGTGCCAGCGGTTGGGGACGGGCGAACACCGGGGAGCTGTTTTTT.

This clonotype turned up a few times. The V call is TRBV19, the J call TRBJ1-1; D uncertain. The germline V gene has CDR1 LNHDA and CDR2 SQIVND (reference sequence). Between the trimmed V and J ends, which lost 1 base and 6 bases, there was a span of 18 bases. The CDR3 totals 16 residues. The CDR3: CASSIGASGPLAEAFF. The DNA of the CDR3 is TGTGCCAGTAGTATAGGCGCATCCGGACCTCTCGCTGAAGCTTTCTTT.

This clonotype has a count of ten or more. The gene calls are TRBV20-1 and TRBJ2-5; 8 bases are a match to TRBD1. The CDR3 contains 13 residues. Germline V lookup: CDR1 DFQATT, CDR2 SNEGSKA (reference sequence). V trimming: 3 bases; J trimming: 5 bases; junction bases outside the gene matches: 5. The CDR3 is CSARSRGRETQYF. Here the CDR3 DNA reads TGCAGTGCTAGGTCCAGGGGGCGGGAGACCCAGTACTTC.

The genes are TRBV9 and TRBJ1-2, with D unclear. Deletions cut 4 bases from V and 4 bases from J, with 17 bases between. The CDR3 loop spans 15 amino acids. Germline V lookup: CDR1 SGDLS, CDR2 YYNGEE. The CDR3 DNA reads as TGTGCCAGCAGCCCCCGGGTCTACACCGGCTATGGCTACACCTTC. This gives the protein CASSPRVYTGYGYTF. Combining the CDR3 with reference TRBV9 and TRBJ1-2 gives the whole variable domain DSGVTQTPKHLITATGQRVTLRCSPRSGDLSVYWYQQSLDQGLQFLIQYYNGEERAKGNILERFSAQQFPDLHSELNLSSLELGDSALYFCASSPRVYTGYGYTFGSGTRLTVV.

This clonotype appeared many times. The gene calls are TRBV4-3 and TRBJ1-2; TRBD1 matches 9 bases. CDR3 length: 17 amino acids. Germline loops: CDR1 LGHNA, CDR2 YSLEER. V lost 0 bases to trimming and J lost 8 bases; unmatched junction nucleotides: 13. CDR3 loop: CASSQDLDGTGRQGYTF. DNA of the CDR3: TGCGCCAGCAGCCAAGATCTAGACGGGACAGGGAGGCAAGGCTACACCTTC.

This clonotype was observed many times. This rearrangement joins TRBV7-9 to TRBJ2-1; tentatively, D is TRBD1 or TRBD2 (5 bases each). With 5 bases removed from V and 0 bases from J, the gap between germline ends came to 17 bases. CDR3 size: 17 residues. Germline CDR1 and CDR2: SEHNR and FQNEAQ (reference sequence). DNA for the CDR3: TGTGCCAGCAGCAGTAGCCCACTAGGGGCCTCCTACAATGAGCAGTTCTTC. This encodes CASSSSPLGASYNEQFF.

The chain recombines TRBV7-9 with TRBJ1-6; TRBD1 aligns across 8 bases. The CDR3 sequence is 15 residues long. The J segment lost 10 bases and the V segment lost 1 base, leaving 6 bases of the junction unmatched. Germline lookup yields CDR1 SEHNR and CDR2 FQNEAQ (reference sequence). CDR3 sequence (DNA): TGTGCCAGCAGCTTAGTCGGTCAGGGGGCCTCACCCCTCCACTTT. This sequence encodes CASSLVGQGASPLHF.

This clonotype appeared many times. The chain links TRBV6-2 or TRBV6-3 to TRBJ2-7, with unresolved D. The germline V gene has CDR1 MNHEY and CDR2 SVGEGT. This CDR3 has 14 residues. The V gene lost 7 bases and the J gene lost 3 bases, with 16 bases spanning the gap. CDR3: CASKVGLEFYEQYF. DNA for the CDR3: TGTGCCAGCAAGGTCGGGTTGGAGTTCTACGAGCAGTACTTC.

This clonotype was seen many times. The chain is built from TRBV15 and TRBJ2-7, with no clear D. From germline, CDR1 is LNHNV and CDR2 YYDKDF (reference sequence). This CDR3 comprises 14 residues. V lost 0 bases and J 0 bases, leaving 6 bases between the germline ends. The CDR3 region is CATSREGISYEQYF. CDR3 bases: TGTGCCACCAGCAGAGAGGGCATCTCCTACGAGCAGTACTTC.

DNA of the CDR3: TGCAGTGCTAGAGAACCTGACAGGGTGCCCTACGAGCAGTACTTC. Its translation: CSAREPDRVPYEQYF. The chain uses TRBV20-1 and TRBJ2-7, with 7 bases fitting TRBD1. V dropped 0 bases and J dropped 2; count of bases not matched to a gene: 7. Germline loops: CDR1 DFQATT, CDR2 SNEGSKA (reference sequence). The CDR3 is 15 amino acids.

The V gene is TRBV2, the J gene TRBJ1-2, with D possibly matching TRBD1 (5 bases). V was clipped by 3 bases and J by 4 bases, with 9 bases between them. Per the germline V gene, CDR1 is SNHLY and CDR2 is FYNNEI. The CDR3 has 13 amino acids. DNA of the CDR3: TGTGCCAGCAGTGATCAGGGTGCCTATGGCTACACCTTC. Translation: CASSDQGAYGYTF.

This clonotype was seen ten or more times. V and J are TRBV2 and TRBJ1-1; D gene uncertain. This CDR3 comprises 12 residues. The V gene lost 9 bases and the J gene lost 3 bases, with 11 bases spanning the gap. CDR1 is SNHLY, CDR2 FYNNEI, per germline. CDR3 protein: CARGDWDTEAFF. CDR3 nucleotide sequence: TGTGCCAGAGGTGACTGGGACACTGAAGCTTTCTTT.

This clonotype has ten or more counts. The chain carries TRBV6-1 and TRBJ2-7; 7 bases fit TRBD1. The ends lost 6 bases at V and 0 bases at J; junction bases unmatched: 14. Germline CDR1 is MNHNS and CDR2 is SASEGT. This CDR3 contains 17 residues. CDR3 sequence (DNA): TGTGCCAGCAGGCCCGGGACAGCGCCGATAGGCTCCTACGAGCAGTACTTC. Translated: CASRPGTAPIGSYEQYF.

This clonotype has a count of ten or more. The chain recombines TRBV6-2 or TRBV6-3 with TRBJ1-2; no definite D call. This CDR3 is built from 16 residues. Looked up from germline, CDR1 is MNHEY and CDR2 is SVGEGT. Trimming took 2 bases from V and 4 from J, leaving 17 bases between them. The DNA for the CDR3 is TGTGCCAGCAGTTACAACGTCCGGGCCAGATCCTATGGCTACACCTTC. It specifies CASSYNVRARSYGYTF.

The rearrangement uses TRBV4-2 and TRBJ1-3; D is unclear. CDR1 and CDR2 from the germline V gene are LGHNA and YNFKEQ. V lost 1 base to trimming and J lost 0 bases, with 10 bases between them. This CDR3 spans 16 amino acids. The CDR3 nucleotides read TGTGCCAGCAGCCAAGGTCTTACGTTCTCTGGAAACACCATATATTTT. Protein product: CASSQGLTFSGNTIYF.

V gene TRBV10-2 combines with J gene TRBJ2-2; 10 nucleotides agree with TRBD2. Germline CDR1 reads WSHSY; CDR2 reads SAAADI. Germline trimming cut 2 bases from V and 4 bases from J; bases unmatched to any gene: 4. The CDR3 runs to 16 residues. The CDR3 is CASSEPSGRLTGELFF. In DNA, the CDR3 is TGCGCCAGCAGTGAGCCTAGCGGGAGACTCACCGGGGAGCTGTTTTTT.

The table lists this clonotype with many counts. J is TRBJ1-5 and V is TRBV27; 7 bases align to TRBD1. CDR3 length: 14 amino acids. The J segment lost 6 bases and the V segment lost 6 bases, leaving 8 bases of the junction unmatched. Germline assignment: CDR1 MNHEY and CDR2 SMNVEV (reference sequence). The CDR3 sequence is CASSPTGRGQPQHF. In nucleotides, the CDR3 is TGTGCCAGCAGCCCGACAGGGAGAGGTCAGCCCCAGCATTTT.